Following are 23 T cell receptor beta chains from one sample sequenced in a study of CD8 T cells in ankylosing spondylitis. TCRdb re-called the 5' RACE reads through MiXCR, storing one row per CDR3 protein. In the table there are approximately 220,000 distinct CDR3 sequences, 20% to 30% of which are singletons. The sample comprised blood, either unsorted or a sorted T cell fraction (not recorded which). Receptors originate from a male donor with ankylosing spondylitis or in good health (not recorded which).

V is TRBV6-5 and J is TRBJ2-4; TRBD2 might be the D (6 bases). The germline V gene has CDR1 MNHEY and CDR2 SVGAGI. The CDR3 consists of 17 residues. The V end lost 2 bases, the J end lost 2 bases, and 16 bases lay between the germline ends. For the CDR3, the DNA is TGTGCCAGCAGTTACGGAGGCTTGCGGGGACCCAAAAACATTCAGTACTTC. Amino acids: CASSYGGLRGPKNIQYF.

This clonotype was seen many times. The V and J genes are TRBV6-2 or TRBV6-3 and TRBJ2-7; D possibly uses TRBD1 or TRBD2 (5 bases each). V lost 7 bases and J 2 bases, leaving 24 bases between the germline ends. This CDR3 has 17 residues. CDR1 MNHEY and CDR2 SVGEGT come from the germline V gene. The CDR3 here is CASTRTGRGIRAYEQYF. The CDR3 region has the DNA TGTGCCAGCACCCGCACGGGAAGGGGAATTAGAGCCTACGAGCAGTACTTC.

In its sample, this clonotype was seen many times. The genes are TRBV7-2 and TRBJ1-6, with a possible D match to TRBD1 (5 bases). CDR3 length: 17 amino acids. The V gene lost 2 bases and the J gene lost 7 bases, with 18 bases spanning the gap. In germline, CDR1 is SGHTA, CDR2 FQGNSA. The DNA for the CDR3 is TGTGCCAGCAGCTTAAGGGTGATGGGGCAAGGAAATTCACCCCTCCACTTT. Its translation is CASSLRVMGQGNSPLHF.

Only a few counts were recorded for this clonotype. The rearrangement links TRBV20-1 to TRBJ2-1; 13 nucleotides agree with TRBD2. J was trimmed by 4 bases and V by 1 base; bases with no gene match: 10. Germline loops: CDR1 DFQATT, CDR2 SNEGSKA (reference sequence). The CDR3 runs to 18 residues. CDR3: CSARARGLAGEGYNEQFF. CDR3 bases: TGCAGTGCTAGAGCTCGAGGACTAGCGGGAGAGGGGTACAATGAGCAGTTCTTC.

In its sample, this clonotype was seen many times. V and J are TRBV7-8 and TRBJ1-5, with TRBD1 matching over 7 bases. Trimming removed 0 bases from V and 4 bases from J; junction bases left unmatched: 6. CDR3 length: 16 amino acids. Germline V gene lookup returns CDR1 SGHVS and CDR2 FQNEAQ. CDR3 DNA: TGTGCCAGCAGCTTAGCGAGAGGGGGCAAGAATCAGCCCCAGCATTTT. This sequence encodes CASSLARGGKNQPQHF.

This clonotype was seen more than once but under ten times. The chain has TRBV7-9 and TRBJ2-7; D is possibly TRBD1 or TRBD2 (5 bases each). The V end was cut by 0 bases, the J end by 2 bases, with 14 bases between. The CDR3 has 16 amino acids. Germline CDR1 SEHNR, CDR2 FQNEAQ (reference sequence). The CDR3 reads CASSLAARGATYEQYF. The CDR3 nucleotides are TGTGCCAGCAGCTTAGCCGCCCGGGGCGCGACCTACGAGCAGTACTTC.

This clonotype was picked up a small number of times. The chain uses TRBV4-1 and TRBJ2-3; 8 nucleotides align to TRBD1. Germline V gives CDR1 MGHRA, CDR2 YSYEKL. Losses at the gene ends were 2 bases for V and 6 bases for J; bases not matched to a gene: 7. This CDR3 is 15 amino acids long. The CDR3 here is CASSQRAGGADTQYF. The CDR3 DNA reads TGCGCCAGCAGCCAACGGGCAGGGGGCGCGGATACGCAGTATTTT.

This chain uses TRBV25-1 with TRBJ2-5; D unresolved. The germline gives CDR1 MGHDK, CDR2 SYGVNS. The CDR3 contains 13 residues. Trimming removed 3 bases from V and 4 bases from J, with 9 bases in between. This chain's CDR3 is CASSDRAPETQYF. CDR3 coding DNA: TGTGCCAGCAGTGACCGAGCCCCAGAGACCCAGTACTTC. The complete variable domain, with remaining parts taken from reference TRBV25-1 and TRBJ2-5, reads EADIYQTPRYLVIGTGKKITLECSQTMGHDKMYWYQQDPGMELHLIHYSYGVNSTEKGDLSSESTVSRIRTEHFPLTLESARPSHTSQYLCASSDRAPETQYFGPGTRLLVL.

In its sample, this clonotype was seen many times. This chain uses TRBV29-1 with TRBJ2-1; possibly TRBD1 for D (6 bases). The CDR3 length is 13 residues. Germline V lookup: CDR1 SQVTM, CDR2 ANQGSEA. V was pared by 3 bases and J by 7 bases, with 13 bases between. The CDR3 sequence is CSVDGQGPNEQFF. CDR3 in DNA: TGCAGCGTTGACGGCCAGGGGCCAAATGAGCAGTTCTTC.

The chain is built from TRBV5-1 and TRBJ2-7; perhaps TRBD2 as D (5 bases). CDR1 SGHRS and CDR2 YFSETQ come from the germline V gene. The CDR3 covers 14 residues. Trimming took off 4 bases at V and 2 bases at J, with 13 bases between the two ends. The CDR3 sequence: CASSPGFTTYEQYF. In nucleotides, the CDR3 is TGCGCCAGCAGCCCGGGATTCACAACCTACGAGCAGTACTTC.

This clonotype came up many times. The chain has TRBV12-3 or TRBV12-4 and TRBJ2-7; 9 bases line up with TRBD2. The CDR3 runs 15 residues. Unmatched junction bases numbered 11, after V lost 5 bases and J lost 6 bases. CDR3 amino acids: CASSVIAGDSLEQYF. In DNA, the CDR3 is TGTGCCAGCAGTGTTATAGCGGGAGACTCGCTCGAGCAGTACTTC.

This clonotype was picked up a small number of times. The CDR3 DNA reads TGCAGTGCTCTTATAACCGGGACTAGCGGATACAATGAGCAGTTCTTC. Translating gives CSALITGTSGYNEQFF. The chain is built from TRBV20-1 and TRBJ2-1; 11 bases are a match to TRBD2. Germline V gene sequence: CDR1 DFQATT, CDR2 SNEGSKA (reference sequence). The CDR3 runs to 16 residues. The V and J ends lost 5 bases and 4 bases, in that order; junction bases with no gene match: 10.

This clonotype was detected a few times. This chain's CDR3 is CASSLGGSGSGNTIYF. The CDR3 DNA is TGTGCCAGCAGCTTGGGCGGCAGCGGCTCTGGAAACACCATATATTTT. V usage is TRBV5-4 and J usage is TRBJ1-3; D call uncertain. V lost 0 bases and J lost 0, with 10 bases in between. Per germline, CDR1 SGHNT and CDR2 YYREEE (reference sequence). This CDR3 is built from 16 residues.

In its sample, this clonotype was seen many times. The chain couples TRBV9 to TRBJ1-5, with D hard to call. The CDR3 runs to 13 residues. The germline V gene has CDR1 SGDLS and CDR2 YYNGEE. V was trimmed by 4 bases and J by 0 bases, leaving 5 bases between them. In DNA, the CDR3 is TGTGCCAGCAGCTCTTATAGCAATCAGCCCCAGCATTTT. Its translation: CASSSYSNQPQHF. Drawing the rest from reference TRBV9 and TRBJ1-5, the complete variable domain is DSGVTQTPKHLITATGQRVTLRCSPRSGDLSVYWYQQSLDQGLQFLIQYYNGEERAKGNILERFSAQQFPDLHSELNLSSLELGDSALYFCASSSYSNQPQHFGDGTRLSIL.

In this sample, this clonotype is medium-sized. The chain combines TRBV20-1 with TRBJ1-1; D not certain. The germline gives CDR1 DFQATT, CDR2 SNEGSKA (reference sequence). There are 12 residues in the CDR3. Trimming shortened V by 6 bases and J by 6 bases, and 14 bases separated the two germline ends. CDR3 loop: CSASAVEAEAFF. The CDR3, as DNA: TGCAGTGCCAGCGCTGTGGAGGCTGAAGCTTTCTTT.

This clonotype occurred a few times. V gene TRBV4-2 combines with J gene TRBJ1-2, with D hard to call. Germline V gene data show CDR1 as LGHNA and CDR2 as YNFKEQ. Trimming left V 0 bases short and J 8 bases short, with 7 bases between. CDR3 length: 12 residues. CDR3 loop: CASSQEGDGYTF. The CDR3, as DNA: TGTGCCAGCAGCCAAGAGGGTGACGGCTACACCTTC.

This clonotype was detected ten times or more. The chain's CDR3 is CASSTGIFTDTQYF. CDR3 coding DNA: TGTGCCAGCAGCACCGGGATCTTCACAGATACGCAGTATTTT. The gene calls are TRBV14 and TRBJ2-3; tentatively, D is TRBD2 (5 bases). V was clipped by 5 bases and J by 2 bases, with 11 bases between them. Germline CDR1 and CDR2: SGHDN and FVKESK. This CDR3 has 14 residues. Full variable domain (outside the CDR3, taken from reference TRBV14 and TRBJ2-3): EAGVTQFPSHSVIEKGQTVTLRCDPISGHDNLYWYRRVMGKEIKFLLHFVKESKQDESGMPNNRFLAERTGGTYSTLKVQPAELEDSGVYFCASSTGIFTDTQYFGPGTRLTVL.

This clonotype was counted at least ten times. This chain uses TRBV7-2 with TRBJ1-5; possibly TRBD1 for D (5 bases). Trimming removed 5 bases at V and 3 bases at J, with 14 bases between. Germline lookup yields CDR1 SGHTA and CDR2 FQGNSA. The CDR3 loop spans 15 amino acids. The CDR3, as DNA: TGTGCCAGCAGCCCCATGGGGGGGTACAATCAGCCCCAGCATTTT. It yields the protein CASSPMGGYNQPQHF. The complete variable domain, with remaining parts taken from reference TRBV7-2 and TRBJ1-5, reads GAGVSQSPSNKVTEKGKDVELRCDPISGHTALYWYRQSLGQGLEFLIYFQGNSAPDKSGLPSDRFSAERTGGSVSTLTIQRTQQEDSAVYLCASSPMGGYNQPQHFGDGTRLSIL.

The sample holds many counts of this clonotype. The chain is built from TRBV12-3 or TRBV12-4 and TRBJ1-2; a weak D match, TRBD1 (6 bases). The CDR3 consists of 15 residues. V was clipped by 0 bases and J by 2 bases, with 10 bases between them. The CDR3 region is CASSLAGTQNYGYTF. The CDR3 region has the DNA TGTGCCAGCAGTTTAGCGGGGACACAAAACTATGGCTACACCTTC.

The gene calls are TRBV3-1 and TRBJ2-7; 7 nucleotides agree with TRBD2. Per the germline V gene, CDR1 is LGHDT and CDR2 is YNNKEL (reference sequence). With 1 base clipped from V and 3 bases from J, the junction kept 3 bases outside the gene matches. This CDR3 region has 14 residues. This CDR3 reads CASSQGGGSYEQYF. In nucleotides, the CDR3 is TGTGCCAGCAGCCAAGGCGGGGGAAGCTACGAGCAGTACTTC.

In its sample, this clonotype was seen a few times. V usage is TRBV6-5 and J usage is TRBJ2-5, with a tentative D call TRBD1 (7 bases). CDR1 is MNHEY, CDR2 SVGAGI, per germline. Trimming left V 6 bases short and J 4 bases short, with 15 bases between. This CDR3 has 14 residues. CDR3 DNA: TGTGCCAGCAGCACTCGACAGGGAGGAGAGACCCAGTACTTC. This translates into CASSTRQGGETQYF.

This clonotype was counted many times. The V call is TRBV28, the J call TRBJ1-1, with a tentative D call TRBD1 (5 bases). Per germline, CDR1 MDHEN and CDR2 SYDVKM. The CDR3 is 15 residues long. V gave up 7 bases and J gave up 0 bases, with 15 bases separating them. CDR3 protein: CASIPGQFLNTEAFF. CDR3 DNA: TGTGCCAGCATCCCGGGGCAATTCCTGAACACTGAAGCTTTCTTT.

This clonotype was picked up many times. This chain links TRBV6-1 with TRBJ2-7, with D perhaps being TRBD1 or TRBD2 (6 bases each). This CDR3 has 14 amino acids. Deletions cut 6 bases from V and 7 bases from J, with 19 bases between. CDR1 and CDR2 (germline): MNHNS, SASEGT. The CDR3: CASSRSRGANEQYF. The CDR3 DNA sequence: TGTGCCAGCAGCCGGAGTAGGGGGGCTAATGAGCAGTACTTC.